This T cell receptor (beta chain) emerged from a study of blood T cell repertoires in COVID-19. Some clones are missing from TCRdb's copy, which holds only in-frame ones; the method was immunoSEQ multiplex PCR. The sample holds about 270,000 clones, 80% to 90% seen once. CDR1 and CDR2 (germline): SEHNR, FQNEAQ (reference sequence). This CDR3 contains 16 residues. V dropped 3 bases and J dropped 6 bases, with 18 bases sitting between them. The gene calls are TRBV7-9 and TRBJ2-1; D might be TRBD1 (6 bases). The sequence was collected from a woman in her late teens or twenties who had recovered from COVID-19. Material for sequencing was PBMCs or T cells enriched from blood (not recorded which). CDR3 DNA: TGTGCCAGCAGCTTGGAGGACAGCTCCTATTTCAATGAGCAGTTCTTC. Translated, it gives CASSLEDSSYFNEQFF.